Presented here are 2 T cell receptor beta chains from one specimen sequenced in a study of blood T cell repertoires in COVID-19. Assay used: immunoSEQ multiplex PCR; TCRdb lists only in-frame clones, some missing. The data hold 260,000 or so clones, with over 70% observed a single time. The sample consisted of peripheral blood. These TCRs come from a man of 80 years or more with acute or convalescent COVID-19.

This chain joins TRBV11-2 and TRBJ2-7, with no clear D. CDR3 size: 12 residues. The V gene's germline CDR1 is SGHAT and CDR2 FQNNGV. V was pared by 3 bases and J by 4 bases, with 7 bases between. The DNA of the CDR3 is TGTGCCAGCAGCTTCCCAAAATACGAGCAGTACTTC. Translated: CASSFPKYEQYF.

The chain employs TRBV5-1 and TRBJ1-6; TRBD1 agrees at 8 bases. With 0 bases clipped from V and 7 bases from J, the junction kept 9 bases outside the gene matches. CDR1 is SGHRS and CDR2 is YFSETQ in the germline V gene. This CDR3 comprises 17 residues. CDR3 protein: CASSLAGTGGLNSPLHF. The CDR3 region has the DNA TGCGCCAGCAGCTTGGCAGGGACAGGAGGGTTGAATTCACCCCTCCACTTT. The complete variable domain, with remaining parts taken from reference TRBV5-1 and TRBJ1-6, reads KAGVTQTPRYLIKTRGQQVTLSCSPISGHRSVSWYQQTPGQGLQFLFEYFSETQRNKGNFPGRFSGRQFSNSRSEMNVSTLELGDSALYLCASSLAGTGGLNSPLHFGNGTRLTVT.